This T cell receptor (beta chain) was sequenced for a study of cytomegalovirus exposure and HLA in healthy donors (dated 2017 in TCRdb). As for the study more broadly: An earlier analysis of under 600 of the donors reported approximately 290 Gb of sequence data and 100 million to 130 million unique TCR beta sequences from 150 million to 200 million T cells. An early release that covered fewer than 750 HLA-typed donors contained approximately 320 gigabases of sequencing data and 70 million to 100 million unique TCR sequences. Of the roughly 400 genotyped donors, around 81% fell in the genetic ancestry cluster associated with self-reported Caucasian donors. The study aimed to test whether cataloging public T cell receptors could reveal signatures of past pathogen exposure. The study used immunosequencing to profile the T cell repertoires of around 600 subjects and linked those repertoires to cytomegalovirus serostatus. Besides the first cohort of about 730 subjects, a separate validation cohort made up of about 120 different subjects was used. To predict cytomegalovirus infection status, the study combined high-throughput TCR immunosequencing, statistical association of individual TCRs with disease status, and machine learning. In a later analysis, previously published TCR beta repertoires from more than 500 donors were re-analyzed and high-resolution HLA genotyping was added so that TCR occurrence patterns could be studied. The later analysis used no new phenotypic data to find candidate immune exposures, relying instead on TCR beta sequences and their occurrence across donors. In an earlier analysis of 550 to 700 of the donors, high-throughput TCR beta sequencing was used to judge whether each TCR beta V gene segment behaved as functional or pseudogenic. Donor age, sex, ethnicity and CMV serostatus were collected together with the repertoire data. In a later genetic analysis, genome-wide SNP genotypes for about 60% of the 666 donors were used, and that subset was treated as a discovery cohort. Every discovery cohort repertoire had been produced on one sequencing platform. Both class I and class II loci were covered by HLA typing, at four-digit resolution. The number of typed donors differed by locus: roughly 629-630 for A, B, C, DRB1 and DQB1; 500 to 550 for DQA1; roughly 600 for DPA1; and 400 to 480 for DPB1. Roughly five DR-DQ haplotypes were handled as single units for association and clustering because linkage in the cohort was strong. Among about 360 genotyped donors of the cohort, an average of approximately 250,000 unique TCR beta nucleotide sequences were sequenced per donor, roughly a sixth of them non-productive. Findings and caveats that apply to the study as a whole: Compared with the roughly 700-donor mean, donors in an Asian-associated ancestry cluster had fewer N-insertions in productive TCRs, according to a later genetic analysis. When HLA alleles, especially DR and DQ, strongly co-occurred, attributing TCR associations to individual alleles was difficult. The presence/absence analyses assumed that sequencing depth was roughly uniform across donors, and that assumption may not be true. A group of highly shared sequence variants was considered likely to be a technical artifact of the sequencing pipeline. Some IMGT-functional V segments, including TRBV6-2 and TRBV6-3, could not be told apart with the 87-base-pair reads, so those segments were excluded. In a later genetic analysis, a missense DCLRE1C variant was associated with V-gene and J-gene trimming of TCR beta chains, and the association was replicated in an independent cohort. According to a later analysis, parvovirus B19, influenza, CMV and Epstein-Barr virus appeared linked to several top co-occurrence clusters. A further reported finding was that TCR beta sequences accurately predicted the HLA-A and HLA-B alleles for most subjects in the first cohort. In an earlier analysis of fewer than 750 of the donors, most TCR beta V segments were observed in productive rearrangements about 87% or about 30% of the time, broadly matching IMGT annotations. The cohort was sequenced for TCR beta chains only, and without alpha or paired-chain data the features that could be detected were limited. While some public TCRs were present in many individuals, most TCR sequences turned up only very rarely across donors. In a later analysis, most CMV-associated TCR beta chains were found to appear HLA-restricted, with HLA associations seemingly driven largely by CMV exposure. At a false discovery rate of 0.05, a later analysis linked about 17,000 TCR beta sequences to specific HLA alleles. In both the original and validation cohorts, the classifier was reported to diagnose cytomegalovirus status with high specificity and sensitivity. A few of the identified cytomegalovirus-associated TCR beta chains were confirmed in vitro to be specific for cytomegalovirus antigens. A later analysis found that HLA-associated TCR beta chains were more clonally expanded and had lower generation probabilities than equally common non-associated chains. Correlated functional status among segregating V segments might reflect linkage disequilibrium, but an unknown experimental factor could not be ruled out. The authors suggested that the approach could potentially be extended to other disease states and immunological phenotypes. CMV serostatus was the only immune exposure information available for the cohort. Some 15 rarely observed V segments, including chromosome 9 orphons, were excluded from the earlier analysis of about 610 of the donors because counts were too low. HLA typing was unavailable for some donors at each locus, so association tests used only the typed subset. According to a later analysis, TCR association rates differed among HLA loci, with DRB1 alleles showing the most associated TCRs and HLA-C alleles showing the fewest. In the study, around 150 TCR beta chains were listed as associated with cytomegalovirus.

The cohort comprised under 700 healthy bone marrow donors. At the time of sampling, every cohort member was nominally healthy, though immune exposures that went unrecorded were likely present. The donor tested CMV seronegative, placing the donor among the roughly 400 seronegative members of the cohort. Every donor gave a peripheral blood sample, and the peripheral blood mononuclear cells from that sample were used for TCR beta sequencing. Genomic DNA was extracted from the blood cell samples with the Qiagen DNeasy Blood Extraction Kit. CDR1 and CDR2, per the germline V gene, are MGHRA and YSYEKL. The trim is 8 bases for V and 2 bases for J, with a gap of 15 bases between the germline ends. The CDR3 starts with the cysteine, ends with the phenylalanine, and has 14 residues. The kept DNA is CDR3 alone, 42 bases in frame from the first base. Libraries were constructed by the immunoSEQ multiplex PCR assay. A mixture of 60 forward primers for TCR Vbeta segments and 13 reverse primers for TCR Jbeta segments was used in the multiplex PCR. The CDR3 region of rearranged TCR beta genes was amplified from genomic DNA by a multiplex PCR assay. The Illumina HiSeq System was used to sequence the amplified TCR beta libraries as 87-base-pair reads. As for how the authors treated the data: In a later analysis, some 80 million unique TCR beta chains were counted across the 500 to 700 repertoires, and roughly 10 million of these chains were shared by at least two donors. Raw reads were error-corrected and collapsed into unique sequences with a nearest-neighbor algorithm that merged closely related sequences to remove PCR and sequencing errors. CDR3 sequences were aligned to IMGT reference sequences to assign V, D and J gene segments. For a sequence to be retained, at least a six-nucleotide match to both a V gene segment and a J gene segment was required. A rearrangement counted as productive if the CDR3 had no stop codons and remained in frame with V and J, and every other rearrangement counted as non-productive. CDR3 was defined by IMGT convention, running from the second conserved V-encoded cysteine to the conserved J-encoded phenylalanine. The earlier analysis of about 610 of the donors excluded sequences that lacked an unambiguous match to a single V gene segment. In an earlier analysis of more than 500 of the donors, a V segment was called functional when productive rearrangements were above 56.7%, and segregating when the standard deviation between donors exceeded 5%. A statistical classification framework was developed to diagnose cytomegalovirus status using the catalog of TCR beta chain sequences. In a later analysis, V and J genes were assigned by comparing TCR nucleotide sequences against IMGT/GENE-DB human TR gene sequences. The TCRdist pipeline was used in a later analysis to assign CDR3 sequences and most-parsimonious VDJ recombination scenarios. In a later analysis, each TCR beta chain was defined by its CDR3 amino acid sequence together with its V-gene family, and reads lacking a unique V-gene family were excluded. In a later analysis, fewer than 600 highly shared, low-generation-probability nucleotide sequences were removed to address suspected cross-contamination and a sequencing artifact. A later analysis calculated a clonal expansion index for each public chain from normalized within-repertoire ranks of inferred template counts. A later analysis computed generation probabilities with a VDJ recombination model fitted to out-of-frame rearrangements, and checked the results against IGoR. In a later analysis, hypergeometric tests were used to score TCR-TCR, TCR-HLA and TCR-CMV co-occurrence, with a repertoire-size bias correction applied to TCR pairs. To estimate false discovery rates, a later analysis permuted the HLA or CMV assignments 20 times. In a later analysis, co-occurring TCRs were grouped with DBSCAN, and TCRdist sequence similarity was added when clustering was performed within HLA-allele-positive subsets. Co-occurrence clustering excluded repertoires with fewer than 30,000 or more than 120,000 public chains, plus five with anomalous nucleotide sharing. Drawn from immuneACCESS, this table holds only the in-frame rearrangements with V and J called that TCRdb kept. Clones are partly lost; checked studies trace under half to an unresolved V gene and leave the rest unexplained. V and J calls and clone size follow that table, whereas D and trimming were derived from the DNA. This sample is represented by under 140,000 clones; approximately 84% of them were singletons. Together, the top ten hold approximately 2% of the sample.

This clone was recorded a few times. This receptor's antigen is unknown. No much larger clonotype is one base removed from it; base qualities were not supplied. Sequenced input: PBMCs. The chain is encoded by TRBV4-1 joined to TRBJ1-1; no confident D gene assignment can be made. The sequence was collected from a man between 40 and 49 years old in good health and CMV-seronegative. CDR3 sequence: CASDDLQGNTEAFF. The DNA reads TGCGCCAGCGATGACTTACAAGGAAACACTGAAGCTTTCTTT.